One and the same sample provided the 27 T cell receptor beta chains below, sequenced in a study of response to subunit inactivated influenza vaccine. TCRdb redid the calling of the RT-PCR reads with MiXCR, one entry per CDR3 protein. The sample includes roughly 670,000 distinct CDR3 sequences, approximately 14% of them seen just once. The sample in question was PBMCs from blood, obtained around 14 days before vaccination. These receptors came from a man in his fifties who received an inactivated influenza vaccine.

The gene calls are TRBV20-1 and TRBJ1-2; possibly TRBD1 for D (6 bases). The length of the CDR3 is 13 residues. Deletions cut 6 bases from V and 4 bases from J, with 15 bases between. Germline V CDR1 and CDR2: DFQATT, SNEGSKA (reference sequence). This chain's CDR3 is CSAKGGGSYGYTF. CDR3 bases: TGCAGTGCCAAGGGGGGGGGTTCCTATGGCTACACCTTC.

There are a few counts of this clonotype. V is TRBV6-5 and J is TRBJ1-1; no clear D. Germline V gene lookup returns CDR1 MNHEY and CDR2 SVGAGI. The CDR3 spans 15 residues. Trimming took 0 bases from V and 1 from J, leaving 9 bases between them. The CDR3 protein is CASSYSGRRNTEAFF. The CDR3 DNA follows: TGTGCCAGCAGTTACTCGGGCCGGAGGAACACTGAAGCTTTCTTT.

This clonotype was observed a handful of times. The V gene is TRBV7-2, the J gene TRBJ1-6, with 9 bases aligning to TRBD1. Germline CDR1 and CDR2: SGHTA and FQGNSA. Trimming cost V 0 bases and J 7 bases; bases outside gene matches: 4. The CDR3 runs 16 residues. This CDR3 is CASSLAGTGRNSPLHF. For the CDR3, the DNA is TGTGCCAGCAGCTTAGCCGGGACAGGGCGGAATTCACCCCTCCACTTT. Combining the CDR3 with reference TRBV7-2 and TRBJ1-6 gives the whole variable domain GAGVSQSPSNKVTEKGKDVELRCDPISGHTALYWYRQSLGQGLEFLIYFQGNSAPDKSGLPSDRFSAERTGGSVSTLTIQRTQQEDSAVYLCASSLAGTGRNSPLHFGNGTRLTVT.

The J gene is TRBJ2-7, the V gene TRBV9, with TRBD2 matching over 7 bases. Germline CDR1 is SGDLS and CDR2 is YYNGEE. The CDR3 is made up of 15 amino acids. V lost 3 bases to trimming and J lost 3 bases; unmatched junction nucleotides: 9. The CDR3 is CASSAGGLAVYEQYF. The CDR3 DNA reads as TGTGCCAGCAGCGCTGGTGGGCTAGCGGTCTACGAGCAGTACTTC.

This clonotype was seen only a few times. This chain's CDR3 is CASSLPLVSYEQYF. The CDR3 DNA reads TGTGCCAGCAGCTTACCGCTCGTCTCCTACGAGCAGTACTTC. The chain couples TRBV7-9 to TRBJ2-7; D is unclear. V lost 2 bases and J lost 0, with 8 bases in between. This CDR3 region has 14 residues. In germline, CDR1 is SEHNR, CDR2 FQNEAQ (reference sequence).

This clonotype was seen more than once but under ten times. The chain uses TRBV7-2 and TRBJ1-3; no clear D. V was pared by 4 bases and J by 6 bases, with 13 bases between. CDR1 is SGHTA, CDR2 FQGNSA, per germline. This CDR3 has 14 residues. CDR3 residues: CASSSRRVSNTIYF. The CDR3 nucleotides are TGTGCCAGCAGCTCCAGGAGGGTATCAAACACCATATATTTT.

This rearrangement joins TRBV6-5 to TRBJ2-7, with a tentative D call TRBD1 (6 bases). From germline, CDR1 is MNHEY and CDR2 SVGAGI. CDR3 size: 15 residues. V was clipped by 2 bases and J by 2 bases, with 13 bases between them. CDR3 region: CASSYDSAGAYEQYF. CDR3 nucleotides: TGTGCCAGCAGTTACGATTCGGCAGGGGCCTACGAGCAGTACTTC.

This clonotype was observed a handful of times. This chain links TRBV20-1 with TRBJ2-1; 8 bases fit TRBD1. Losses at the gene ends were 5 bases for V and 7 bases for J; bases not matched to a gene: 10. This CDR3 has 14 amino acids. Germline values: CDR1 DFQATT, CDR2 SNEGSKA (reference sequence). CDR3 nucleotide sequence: TGCAGTGCTCATACAGGGGGTGGCAGAAATGAGCAGTTCTTC. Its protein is CSAHTGGGRNEQFF.

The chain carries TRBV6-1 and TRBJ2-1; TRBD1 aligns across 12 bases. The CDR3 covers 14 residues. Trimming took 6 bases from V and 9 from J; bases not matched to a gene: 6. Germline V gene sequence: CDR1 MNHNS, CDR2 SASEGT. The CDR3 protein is CASRGQGAGGEQFF. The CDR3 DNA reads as TGTGCCAGCAGGGGACAGGGGGCTGGTGGTGAGCAGTTCTTC.

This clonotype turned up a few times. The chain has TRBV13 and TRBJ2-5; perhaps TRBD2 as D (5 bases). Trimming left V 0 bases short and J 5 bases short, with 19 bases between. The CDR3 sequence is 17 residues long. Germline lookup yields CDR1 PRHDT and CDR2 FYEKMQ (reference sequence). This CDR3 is CASSLGLLEGGDETQYF. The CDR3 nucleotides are TGTGCCAGCAGCTTAGGCTTATTAGAAGGAGGTGATGAGACCCAGTACTTC.

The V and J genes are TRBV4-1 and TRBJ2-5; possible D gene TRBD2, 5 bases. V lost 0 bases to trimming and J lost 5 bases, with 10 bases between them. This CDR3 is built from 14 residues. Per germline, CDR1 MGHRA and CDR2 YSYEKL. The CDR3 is CASSQEERRETQYF. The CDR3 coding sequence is TGCGCCAGCAGCCAAGAGGAGCGGAGGGAGACCCAGTACTTC.

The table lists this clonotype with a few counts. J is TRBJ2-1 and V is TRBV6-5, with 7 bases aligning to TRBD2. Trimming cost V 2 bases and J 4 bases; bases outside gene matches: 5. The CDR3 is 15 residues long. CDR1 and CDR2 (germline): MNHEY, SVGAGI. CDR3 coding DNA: TGTGCCAGCAGTTACGACAGCGGGGTTTACAATGAGCAGTTCTTC. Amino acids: CASSYDSGVYNEQFF.

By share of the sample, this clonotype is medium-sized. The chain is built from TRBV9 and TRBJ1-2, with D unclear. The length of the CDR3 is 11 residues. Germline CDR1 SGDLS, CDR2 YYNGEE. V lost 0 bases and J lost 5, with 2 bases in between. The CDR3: CASSVGYGYTF. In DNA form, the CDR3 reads TGTGCCAGCAGCGTAGGGTATGGCTACACCTTC.

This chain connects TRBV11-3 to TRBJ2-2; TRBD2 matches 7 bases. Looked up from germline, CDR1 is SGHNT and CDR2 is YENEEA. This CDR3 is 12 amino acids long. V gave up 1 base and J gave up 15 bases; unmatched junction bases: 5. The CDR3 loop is CASSLVKGGMFF. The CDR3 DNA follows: TGTGCCAGCAGCTTAGTGAAGGGAGGGATGTTTTTT.

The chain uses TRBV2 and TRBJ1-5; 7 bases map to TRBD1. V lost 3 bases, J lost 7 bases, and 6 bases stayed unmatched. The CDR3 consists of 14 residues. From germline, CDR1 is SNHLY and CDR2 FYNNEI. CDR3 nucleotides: TGTGCCAGCAGTGAGGAGGGGGCCGGGCAGCCCCAGCATTTT. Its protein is CASSEEGAGQPQHF.

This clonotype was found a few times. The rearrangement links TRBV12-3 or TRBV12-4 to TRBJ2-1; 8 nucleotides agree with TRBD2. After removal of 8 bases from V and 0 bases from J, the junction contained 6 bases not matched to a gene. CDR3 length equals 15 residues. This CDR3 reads CASGGGRNSYNEQFF. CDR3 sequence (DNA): TGTGCCAGCGGGGGCGGGAGGAACTCCTACAATGAGCAGTTCTTC.

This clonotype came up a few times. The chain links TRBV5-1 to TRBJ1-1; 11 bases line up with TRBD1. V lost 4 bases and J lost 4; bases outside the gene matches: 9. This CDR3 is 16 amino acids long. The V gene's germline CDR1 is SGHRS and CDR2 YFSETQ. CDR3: CASSLRTGGVGTEAFF. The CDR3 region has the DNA TGCGCCAGCAGCCTCCGGACAGGGGGCGTGGGCACTGAAGCTTTCTTT.

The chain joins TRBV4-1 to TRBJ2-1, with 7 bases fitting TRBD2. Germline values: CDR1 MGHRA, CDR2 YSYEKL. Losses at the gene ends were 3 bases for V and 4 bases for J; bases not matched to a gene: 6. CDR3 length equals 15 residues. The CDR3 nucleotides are TGCGCCAGCAGCCATTCCCGGGGGGTGTACAATGAGCAGTTCTTC. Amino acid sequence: CASSHSRGVYNEQFF.

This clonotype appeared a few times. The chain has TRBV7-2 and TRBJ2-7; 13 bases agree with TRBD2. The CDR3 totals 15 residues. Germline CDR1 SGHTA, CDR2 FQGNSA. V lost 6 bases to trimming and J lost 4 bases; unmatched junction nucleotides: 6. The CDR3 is CASRPGLAGEYEQYF. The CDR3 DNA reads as TGTGCCAGCAGGCCCGGACTAGCGGGAGAATACGAGCAGTACTTC.

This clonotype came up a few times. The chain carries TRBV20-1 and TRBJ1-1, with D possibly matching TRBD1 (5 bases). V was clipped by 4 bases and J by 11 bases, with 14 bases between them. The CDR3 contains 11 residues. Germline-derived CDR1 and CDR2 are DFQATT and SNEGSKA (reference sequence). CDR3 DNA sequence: TGCAGTGCTAAGGGTGTTTGGGGGGCTTTCTTT. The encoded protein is CSAKGVWGAFF.

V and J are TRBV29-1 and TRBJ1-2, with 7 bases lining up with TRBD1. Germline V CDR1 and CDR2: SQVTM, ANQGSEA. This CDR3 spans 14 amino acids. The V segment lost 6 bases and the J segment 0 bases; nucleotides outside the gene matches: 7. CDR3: CSVSPRGANYGYTF. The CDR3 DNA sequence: TGCAGCGTGAGCCCCAGGGGGGCTAACTATGGCTACACCTTC.

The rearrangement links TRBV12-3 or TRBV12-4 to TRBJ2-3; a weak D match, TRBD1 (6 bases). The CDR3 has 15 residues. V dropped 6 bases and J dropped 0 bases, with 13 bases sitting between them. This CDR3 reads CASRTGAASTDTQYF. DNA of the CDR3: TGTGCCAGCAGGACAGGAGCAGCTAGCACAGATACGCAGTATTTT.

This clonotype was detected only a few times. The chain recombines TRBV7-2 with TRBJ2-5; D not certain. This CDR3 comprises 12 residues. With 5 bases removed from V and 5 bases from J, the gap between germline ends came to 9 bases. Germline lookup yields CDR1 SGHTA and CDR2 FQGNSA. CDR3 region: CASSRRLETQYF. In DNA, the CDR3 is TGTGCCAGCAGCCGTAGACTGGAGACCCAGTACTTC.

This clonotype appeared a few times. The CDR3 nucleotides read TGTGCCATCAGTGAAGGGCTAGCGGGAAGCAATGAGCAGTTCTTC. Residues: CAISEGLAGSNEQFF. This rearrangement joins TRBV10-3 to TRBJ2-1; 9 positions match TRBD2. Germline CDR1 and CDR2: ENHRY and SYGVKD. This CDR3 region has 15 residues. V gave up 3 bases and J gave up 6 bases; unmatched junction bases: 6.

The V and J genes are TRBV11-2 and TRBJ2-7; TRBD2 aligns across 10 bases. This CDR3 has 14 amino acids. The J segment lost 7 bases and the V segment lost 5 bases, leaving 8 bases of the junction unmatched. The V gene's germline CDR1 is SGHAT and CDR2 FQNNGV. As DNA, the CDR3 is TGTGCCAGCAGCCCCCGGCTAGCGGGGGTAGAGCAGTACTTC. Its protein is CASSPRLAGVEQYF.

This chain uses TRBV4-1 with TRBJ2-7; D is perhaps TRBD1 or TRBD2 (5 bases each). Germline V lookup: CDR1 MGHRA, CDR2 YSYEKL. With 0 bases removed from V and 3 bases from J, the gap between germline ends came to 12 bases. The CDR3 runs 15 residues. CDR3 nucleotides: TGCGCCAGCAGCCAAGATGGGGCTAGCCGCTACGAGCAGTACTTC. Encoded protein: CASSQDGASRYEQYF.

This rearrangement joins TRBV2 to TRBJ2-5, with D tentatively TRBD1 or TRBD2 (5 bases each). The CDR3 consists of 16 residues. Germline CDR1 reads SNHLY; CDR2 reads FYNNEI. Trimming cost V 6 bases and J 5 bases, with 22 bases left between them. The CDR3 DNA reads TGTGCCAGCAGGCCCCTTTGGGGGAAGGCTCTCGAGACCCAGTACTTC. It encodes CASRPLWGKALETQYF.